This T cell receptor (beta chain) was recovered during a study of cytotoxic CD8 clonotypes in ibrutinib-treated CLL. Looking at the study overall: Mean yields were about 260,000 productive templates and 90,000 or so productive rearrangements per sample.

Depth targeted 1 in 200,000 to 1 in 1 million T cells, averaging 10x coverage per clonotype. Libraries were prepared by immunoSEQ multiplex PCR; TCRdb keeps only in-frame clonotypes and omits some of them. Here the sample spans approximately 120,000 clones, around four fifths being singletons. Germline CDR1 is LNHDA and CDR2 is SQIVND (reference sequence). V lost 7 bases and J 0 bases, leaving 19 bases between the germline ends. The CDR3 has 17 residues. The sequenced sample was PBMCs, obtained after 24 months of ibrutinib treatment. This chain connects TRBV19 to TRBJ1-3; unclear D gene. The sequence came from a human donor with chronic lymphocytic leukemia. CDR3 sequence: CASKDQRQRSSGNTIYF. CDR3 bases: TGTGCCAGTAAGGATCAGAGACAAAGGAGCTCTGGAAACACCATATATTTT.